The clone carrying this TCR beta chain was seen a few times. Its antigen is still unknown. Methods used by the authors: In papillary thyroid cancer, a distant-metastasis classifier was built using CDR3 differences across clinicopathological groups. TCRdb re-called the PCR reads via MiXCR. TCRdb, not the original authors, processed these V and J calls. Among 15,000 or so clones listed, 25% were seen once. The sample originates from a study of metastatic and nonmetastatic thyroid tumors. Across the study: From malignant and benign thyroid patients, repertoires in blood and in tumor or nodule tissue were compared. Study-level points and caveats: Benign nodules reportedly had significantly lower TCR beta diversity than malignant thyroid tumors in blood and tumor.

Prior to thyroid surgery, none of the patients had received any treatment. This sequence originates from a female donor with papillary thyroid cancer or a benign thyroid nodule (not recorded which). Some clones in this sample may be carry-over from other donors' samples. What was sequenced was adjacent normal tissue.

In nucleotides, the CDR3 is TGTGCCAGCAGTGTAACCGGGACAGGGGGTAGTTCACCCCTCCACTTT. Its protein is CASSVTGTGGSSPLHF. The rearrangement links TRBV6-1 to TRBJ1-6; 11 positions match TRBD1. Per germline, CDR1 MNHNS and CDR2 SASEGT. The V segment lost 4 bases and the J segment 9 bases; nucleotides outside the gene matches: 8. The CDR3 spans 16 residues.